This TCR beta chain was observed in a study of blood T cell repertoires in COVID-19. Turning to the study itself: The United States, Italy and Spain supplied acute and convalescent COVID-19 samples. PBMCs, B-cell-depleted T cells, or T cells were the source of the cDNA or gDNA that made up the material.

Original processing methods: For nucleated cells, counts were estimated from reference gene primer amplification. Using immunoSEQ multiplex PCR, the repertoire was profiled, and TCRdb retains in-frame clones only, with some absent. For V, J and clone size, that table is used; D and trimming come from the DNA. The table records about 50,000 clones, roughly 85% of them present only once. CDR3 length equals 18 residues. Germline-derived CDR1 and CDR2 are MGHDK and SYGVNS. Trimming took off 5 bases at V and 0 bases at J, with 20 bases between the two ends. This sequence was found in a man in his sixties with acute or convalescent COVID-19. Sequencing input: peripheral blood. The rearrangement links TRBV25-1 to TRBJ1-3; the D gene is possibly TRBD1 (5 bases). CDR3 protein: CASSPTVGGLVSGNTIYF. In DNA form, the CDR3 reads TGTGCCAGCAGTCCCACGGTCGGGGGATTAGTCTCTGGAAACACCATATATTTT.